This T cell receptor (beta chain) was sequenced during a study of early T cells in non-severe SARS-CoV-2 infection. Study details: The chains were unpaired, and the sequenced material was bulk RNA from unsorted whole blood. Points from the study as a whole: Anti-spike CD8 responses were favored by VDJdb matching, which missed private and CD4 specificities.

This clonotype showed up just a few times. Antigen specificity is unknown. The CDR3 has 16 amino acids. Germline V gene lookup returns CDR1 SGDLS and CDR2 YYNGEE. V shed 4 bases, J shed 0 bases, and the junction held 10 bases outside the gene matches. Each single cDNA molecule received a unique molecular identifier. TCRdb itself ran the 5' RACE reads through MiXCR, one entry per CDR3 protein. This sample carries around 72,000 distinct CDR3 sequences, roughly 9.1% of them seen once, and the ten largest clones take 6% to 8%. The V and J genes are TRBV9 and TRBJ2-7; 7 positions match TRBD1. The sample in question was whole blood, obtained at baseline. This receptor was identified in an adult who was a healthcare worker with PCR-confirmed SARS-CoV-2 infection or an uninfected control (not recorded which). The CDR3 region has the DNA TGTGCCAGCAGCCACAGACCGGGACAGCGCTCCTACGAGCAGTACTTC. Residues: CASSHRPGQRSYEQYF. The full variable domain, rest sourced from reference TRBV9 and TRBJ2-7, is DSGVTQTPKHLITATGQRVTLRCSPRSGDLSVYWYQQSLDQGLQFLIQYYNGEERAKGNILERFSAQQFPDLHSELNLSSLELGDSALYFCASSHRPGQRSYEQYFGPGTRLTVT.